This T cell receptor beta chain was sequenced in a study of response to subunit inactivated influenza vaccine. Whole-study results and caveats: The study's authors posited that every seasonal influenza vaccination enlists few new T cells.

This CDR3 has 16 amino acids. J lost 3 bases, V lost 0 bases, and 7 bases had no gene match. Germline lookup yields CDR1 LGHNA and CDR2 YSLEER. Each CDR3 protein is one row after TCRdb ran MiXCR on the RT-PCR reads. The table shows around 520,000 distinct CDR3 sequences, with about 25% occurring only once. This clonotype was found many times. Its antigen remains unidentified. The TCR comes from a man aged 50 to 59 who received an inactivated influenza vaccine. The chain uses TRBV4-3 and TRBJ2-7, with 8 positions matching TRBD1. This sample comprised CD4+ T cells sorted from PBMCs, obtained around 5 days after vaccination. The CDR3 spells CASSQEYQGAYYEQYF. The CDR3 coding sequence is TGCGCCAGCAGCCAAGAATACCAGGGGGCTTACTACGAGCAGTACTTC.